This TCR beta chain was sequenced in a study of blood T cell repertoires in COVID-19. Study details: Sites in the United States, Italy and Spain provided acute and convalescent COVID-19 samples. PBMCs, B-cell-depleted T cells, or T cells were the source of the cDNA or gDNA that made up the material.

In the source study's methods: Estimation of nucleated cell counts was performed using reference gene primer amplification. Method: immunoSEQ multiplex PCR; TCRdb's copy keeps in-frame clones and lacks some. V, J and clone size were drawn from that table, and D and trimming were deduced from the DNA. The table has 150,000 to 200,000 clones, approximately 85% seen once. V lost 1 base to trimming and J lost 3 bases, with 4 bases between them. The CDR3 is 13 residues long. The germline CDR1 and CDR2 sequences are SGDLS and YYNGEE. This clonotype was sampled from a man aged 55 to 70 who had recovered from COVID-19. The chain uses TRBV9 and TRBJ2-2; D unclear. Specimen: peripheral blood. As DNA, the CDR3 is TGTGCCAGCAGCGTACTGTACACCGGGGAGCTGTTTTTT. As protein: CASSVLYTGELFF.